These T cell receptor beta chains were read from a single sample in a study of T cells after yellow fever vaccination. MiXCR, run by TCRdb on the 5' RACE reads, gives a single entry per CDR3 protein. Altogether some 300,000 distinct CDR3 sequences are present, 7% to 10% being singletons, with the ten largest covering roughly a sixth. The sample consisted of PBMCs, taken approximately 47 days after the first yellow fever vaccination. These receptors came from a man aged 18 to 29 who received the YFV17D yellow fever vaccine. The CDR3 runs from the conserved cysteine through the conserved F or W.

V	J	CDR3
TRBV27	TRBJ2-1	CASMAGHREQFF
TRBV20-1	TRBJ2-7	CSARFGNLLAEQYF
TRBV11-2	TRBJ2-5	CASNLAHQETQYF
TRBV18	TRBJ1-1	CASSPLLGVTEAFF
TRBV2	TRBJ2-7	CASRVGGGEQYF
TRBV5-4	TRBJ1-3	CASSSAQAGGNTIYF
TRBV20-1	TRBJ2-7	CSARDQKGPTHEQYF
TRBV6-2/TRBV6-3	TRBJ2-2	CASSYGGRFLNTGELFF
TRBV6-4	TRBJ2-1	CASSVNGGGDEQFF
TRBV7-2	TRBJ1-2	CASSLYGLYGYTF
TRBV10-3	TRBJ2-1	CAISESGTWDNEQFF
TRBV5-1	TRBJ2-3	CASSYRQDTDTQYF
TRBV12-3/TRBV12-4	TRBJ2-2	CASSPFQGNTGELFF
TRBV29-1	TRBJ1-5	CSVEGQPQHF
TRBV15	TRBJ1-1	CATRRADLNTEAFF
TRBV19	TRBJ1-2	CASTVTAYYGYTF
TRBV20-1	TRBJ1-5	CSARAVYNQPQHF